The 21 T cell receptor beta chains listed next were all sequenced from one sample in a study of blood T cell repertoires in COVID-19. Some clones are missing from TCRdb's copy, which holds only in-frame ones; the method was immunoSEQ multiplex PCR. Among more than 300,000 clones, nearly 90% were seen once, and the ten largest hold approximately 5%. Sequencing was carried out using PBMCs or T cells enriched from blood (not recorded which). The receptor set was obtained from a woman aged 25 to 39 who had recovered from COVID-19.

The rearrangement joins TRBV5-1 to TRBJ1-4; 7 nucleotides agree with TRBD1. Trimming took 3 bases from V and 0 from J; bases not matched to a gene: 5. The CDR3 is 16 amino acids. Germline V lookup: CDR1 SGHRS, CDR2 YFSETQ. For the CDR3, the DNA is TGCGCCAGCAGCTCGGGACAGCTTGCAACTAATGAAAAACTGTTTTTT. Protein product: CASSSGQLATNEKLFF.

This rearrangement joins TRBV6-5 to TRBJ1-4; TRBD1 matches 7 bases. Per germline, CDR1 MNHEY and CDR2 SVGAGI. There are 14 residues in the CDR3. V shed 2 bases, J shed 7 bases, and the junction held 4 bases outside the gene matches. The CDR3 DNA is TGTGCCAGCAGTTACAACAGGGGTGGTGAAAAACTGTTTTTT. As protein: CASSYNRGGEKLFF.

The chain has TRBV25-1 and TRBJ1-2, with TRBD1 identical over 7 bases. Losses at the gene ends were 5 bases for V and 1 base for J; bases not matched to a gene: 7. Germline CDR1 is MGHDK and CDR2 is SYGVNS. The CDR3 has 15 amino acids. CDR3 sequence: CASSRQGGGNYGYTF. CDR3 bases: TGTGCCAGCAGTAGACAGGGCGGCGGTAACTATGGCTACACCTTC.

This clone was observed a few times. CDR3 in amino acids: CASSMRALLNQPQHF. The DNA of the CDR3 is TGTGCCAGTAGTATGAGAGCCCTCCTCAATCAGCCCCAGCATTTT. This chain uses TRBV19 with TRBJ1-5; D is unclear. The CDR3 totals 15 residues. From germline, CDR1 is LNHDA and CDR2 SQIVND (reference sequence). Trimming removed 3 bases at V and 3 bases at J, with 12 bases between.

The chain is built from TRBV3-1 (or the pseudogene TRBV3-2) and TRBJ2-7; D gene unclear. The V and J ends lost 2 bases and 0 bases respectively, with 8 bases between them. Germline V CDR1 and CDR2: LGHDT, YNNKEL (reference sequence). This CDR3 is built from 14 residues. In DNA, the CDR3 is TGTGCCAGCAGCCAATGGCGGAACTCCTACGAGCAGTACTTC. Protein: CASSQWRNSYEQYF.

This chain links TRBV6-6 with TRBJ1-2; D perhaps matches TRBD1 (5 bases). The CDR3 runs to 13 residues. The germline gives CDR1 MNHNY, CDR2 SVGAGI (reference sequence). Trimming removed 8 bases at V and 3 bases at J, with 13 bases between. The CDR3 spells CASGAGLDYGYTF. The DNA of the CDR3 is TGTGCCAGCGGGGCAGGGCTGGACTATGGCTACACCTTC.

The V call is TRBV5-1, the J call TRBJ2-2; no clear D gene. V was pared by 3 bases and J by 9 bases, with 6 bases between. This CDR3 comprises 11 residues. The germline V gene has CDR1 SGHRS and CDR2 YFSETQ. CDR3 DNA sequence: TGCGCCAGCAGCTCCCATCGGGAGCTGTTTTTT. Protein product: CASSSHRELFF.

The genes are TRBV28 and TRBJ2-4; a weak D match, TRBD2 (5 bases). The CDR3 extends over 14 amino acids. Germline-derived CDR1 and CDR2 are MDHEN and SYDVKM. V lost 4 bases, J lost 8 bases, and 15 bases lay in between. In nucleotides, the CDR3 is TGTGCCAGCAGTTCCCAGGACGGGCGGGACATTCAGTACTTC. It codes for CASSSQDGRDIQYF.

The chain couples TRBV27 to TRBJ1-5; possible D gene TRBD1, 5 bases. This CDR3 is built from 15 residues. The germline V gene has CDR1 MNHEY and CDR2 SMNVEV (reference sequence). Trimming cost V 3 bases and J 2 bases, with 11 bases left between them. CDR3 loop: CASSLGPFGNQPQHF. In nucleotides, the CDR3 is TGTGCCAGCAGTTTGGGGCCGTTTGGCAATCAGCCCCAGCATTTT.

The DNA of the CDR3 is TGTGCCACCCGTGGGACAGGGTCTAATGAAAAACTGTTTTTT. Translated: CATRGTGSNEKLFF. The V call is TRBV10-3, the J call TRBJ1-4; 9 nucleotides agree with TRBD1. The CDR3 consists of 14 residues. Germline V gene lookup returns CDR1 ENHRY and CDR2 SYGVKD. Trimming cost V 10 bases and J 3 bases; bases outside gene matches: 6.

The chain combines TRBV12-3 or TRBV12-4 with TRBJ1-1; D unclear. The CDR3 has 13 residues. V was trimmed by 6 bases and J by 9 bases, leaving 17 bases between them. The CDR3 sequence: CASRPGESRKAFF. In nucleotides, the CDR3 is TGTGCCAGCAGACCCGGTGAAAGTCGTAAAGCTTTCTTT.

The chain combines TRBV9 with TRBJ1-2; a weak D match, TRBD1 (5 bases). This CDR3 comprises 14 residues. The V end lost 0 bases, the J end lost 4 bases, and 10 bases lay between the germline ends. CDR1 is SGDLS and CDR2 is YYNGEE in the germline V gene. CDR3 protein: CASSVEPGGYGYTF. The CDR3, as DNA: TGTGCCAGCAGCGTAGAGCCGGGGGGCTATGGCTACACCTTC.

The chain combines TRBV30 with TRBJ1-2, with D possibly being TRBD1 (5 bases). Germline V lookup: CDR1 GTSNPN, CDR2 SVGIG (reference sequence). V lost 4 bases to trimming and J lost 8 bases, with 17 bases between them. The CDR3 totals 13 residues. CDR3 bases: TGTGCCTGGACCGGGGGGGATGGTTGGGGCTACACCTTC. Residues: CAWTGGDGWGYTF.

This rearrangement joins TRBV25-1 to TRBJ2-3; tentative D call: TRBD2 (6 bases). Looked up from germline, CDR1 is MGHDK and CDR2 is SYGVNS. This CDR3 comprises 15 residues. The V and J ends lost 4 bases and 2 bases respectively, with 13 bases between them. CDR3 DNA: TGTGCCAGCAGTGTTGGTAGCGGCAACACAGATACGCAGTATTTT. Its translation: CASSVGSGNTDTQYF.

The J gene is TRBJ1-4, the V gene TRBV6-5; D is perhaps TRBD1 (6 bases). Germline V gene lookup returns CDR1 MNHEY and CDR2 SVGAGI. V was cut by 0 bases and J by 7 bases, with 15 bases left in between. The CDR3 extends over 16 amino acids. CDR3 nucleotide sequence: TGTGCCAGCAGTTACTCGATAGGGACAAGGAGTGAAAAACTGTTTTTT. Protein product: CASSYSIGTRSEKLFF.

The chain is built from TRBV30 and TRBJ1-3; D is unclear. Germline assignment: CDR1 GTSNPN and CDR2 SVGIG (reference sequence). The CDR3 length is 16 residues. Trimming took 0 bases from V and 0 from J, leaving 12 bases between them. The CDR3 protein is CAWSVLAGSSGNTIYF. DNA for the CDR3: TGTGCCTGGAGTGTACTAGCGGGGAGCTCTGGAAACACCATATATTTT.

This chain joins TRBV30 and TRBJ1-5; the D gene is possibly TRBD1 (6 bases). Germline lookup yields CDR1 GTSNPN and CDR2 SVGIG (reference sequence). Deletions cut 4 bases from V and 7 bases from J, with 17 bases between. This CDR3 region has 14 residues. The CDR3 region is CAWTHQGGGQPQHF. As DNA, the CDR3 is TGTGCCTGGACCCATCAGGGAGGGGGACAGCCCCAGCATTTT.

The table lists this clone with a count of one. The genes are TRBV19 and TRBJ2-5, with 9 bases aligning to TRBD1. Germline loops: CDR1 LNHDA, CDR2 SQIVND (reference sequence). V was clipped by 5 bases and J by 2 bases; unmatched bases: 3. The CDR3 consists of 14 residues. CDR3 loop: CASSLTGGQETQYF. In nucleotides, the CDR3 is TGTGCCAGTAGTCTGACAGGGGGTCAAGAGACCCAGTACTTC. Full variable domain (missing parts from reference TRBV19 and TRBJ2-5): DGGITQSPKYLFRKEGQNVTLSCEQNLNHDAMYWYRQDPGQGLRLIYYSQIVNDFQKGDIAEGYSVSREKKESFPLTVTSAQKNPTAFYLCASSLTGGQETQYFGPGTRLLVL.

CDR3 residues: CASSFGLAGGLAKNIQYF. The CDR3 coding sequence is TGTGCCAGCAGTTTCGGACTAGCGGGGGGCCTAGCCAAAAACATTCAGTACTTC. This chain joins TRBV7-9 and TRBJ2-4, with 14 bases identical to TRBD2. Germline V gene data show CDR1 as SEHNR and CDR2 as FQNEAQ (reference sequence). The CDR3 contains 18 residues. V shed 6 bases and J 0 bases; nucleotides not matched to a gene: 7.

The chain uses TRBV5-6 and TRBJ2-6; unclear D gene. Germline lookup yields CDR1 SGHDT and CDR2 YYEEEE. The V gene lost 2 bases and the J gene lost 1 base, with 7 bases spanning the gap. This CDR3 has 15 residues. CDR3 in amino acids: CASSFTQSGANVLTF. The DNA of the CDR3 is TGTGCCAGCAGCTTTACACAGTCTGGGGCCAACGTCCTGACTTTC.

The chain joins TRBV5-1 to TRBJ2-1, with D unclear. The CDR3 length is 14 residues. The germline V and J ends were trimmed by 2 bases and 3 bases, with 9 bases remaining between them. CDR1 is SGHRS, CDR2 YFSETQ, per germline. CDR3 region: CASSLGANYNEQFF. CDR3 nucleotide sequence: TGCGCCAGCAGCTTAGGAGCAAACTACAATGAGCAGTTCTTC.